This T cell receptor beta chain was recorded in a study of blood T cells in healthy people across ages. For the second PCR, which ran for 7 to 11 cycles, a sample-barcoded 5' primer and a J-beta primer mix were used. TCRdb reprocessed the 5' RACE reads with MiXCR, giving one entry per CDR3 protein. In the table there are over 1.5 million distinct CDR3 sequences, around 50% of which are singletons. With 2 bases removed from V and 5 bases from J, the gap between germline ends came to 17 bases. Germline assignment: CDR1 SGHTA and CDR2 FQGNSA. This CDR3 comprises 16 residues. The specimen sequenced was blood. V usage is TRBV7-2 and J usage is TRBJ2-3, with D perhaps assigned TRBD1 or TRBD2 (6 bases each). The clonotype comes from a middle-aged woman in good health. The CDR3: CASSLTGGGSRDTQYF. The CDR3 nucleotides read TGTGCCAGCAGCTTAACTGGAGGGGGGTCGAGAGATACGCAGTATTTT.